This T cell receptor beta chain originates from a study of blood T cell repertoires in COVID-19. Data came from immunoSEQ multiplex PCR; TCRdb stores just in-frame clones and leaves some out. The repertoire holds 150,000 to 200,000 clones, around 76% seen once, with about 8.4% in the top ten. The CDR3 is 16 residues long. Trimming pared 1 base from V and 0 bases from J, leaving 13 bases between. Per germline, CDR1 SGHAT and CDR2 FQNNGV. The source is a woman between 65 and 79 years old with acute or convalescent COVID-19. Specimen: peripheral blood. The gene calls are TRBV11-2 and TRBJ2-7; possible D gene TRBD2, 5 bases. This CDR3 reads CASSLGRGSFSYEQYF. Written as DNA, the CDR3 is TGTGCCAGCAGCTTAGGCCGGGGATCCTTCTCCTACGAGCAGTACTTC.